A single sample is the source of the 26 T cell receptor beta chains below, sequenced in a study of OX40 agonist ivuxolimab in advanced cancers. Method: immunoSEQ multiplex PCR; TCRdb's copy keeps in-frame clones and lacks some. This sample has some 97,000 clones, with roughly 90% found just once. This specimen consisted of CD4+ or CD8+ T cells sorted from blood, obtained in a trial of the OX40 agonist ivuxolimab. These receptors all stem from an adult with an advanced solid tumor such as melanoma, head and neck, liver or kidney cancer.

The chain recombines TRBV11-2 with TRBJ2-1; D may be TRBD2 (6 bases). V shed 7 bases and J shed 3 bases, with 19 bases lying between them. The CDR3 is made up of 16 amino acids. CDR1 and CDR2 (germline): SGHAT, FQNNGV. The CDR3: CASTLLARAGYNEQFF. The CDR3, as DNA: TGTGCCAGCACCCTACTAGCCCGAGCAGGCTACAATGAGCAGTTCTTC.

V usage is TRBV6-1 and J usage is TRBJ2-5, with 9 positions matching TRBD1. Trimming at V came to 4 bases and at J to 4 bases, leaving 13 bases not matched to a gene. Germline V gives CDR1 MNHNS, CDR2 SASEGT. The CDR3 extends over 17 amino acids. CDR3 protein: CASSVSGTGTIGETQYF. In nucleotides, the CDR3 is TGTGCCAGCAGTGTGTCCGGGACAGGGACAATTGGAGAGACCCAGTACTTC.

The chain carries TRBV19 and TRBJ2-2, with 8 bases matching TRBD1. Germline V gene sequence: CDR1 LNHDA, CDR2 SQIVND (reference sequence). This CDR3 contains 15 residues. V lost 9 bases, J lost 1 base, and 7 bases stayed unmatched. CDR3 bases: TGTGCCAGCCGAACAGGGGGTTGGAACACCGGGGAGCTGTTTTTT. Translation gives CASRTGGWNTGELFF.

The J gene is TRBJ1-2, the V gene TRBV13; 9 bases match TRBD1. The germline CDR1 and CDR2 sequences are PRHDT and FYEKMQ (reference sequence). V lost 4 bases, J lost 4 bases, and 10 bases stayed unmatched. The CDR3 is 16 residues long. The CDR3 bases are TGTGCCAGCAGCTCCCCCGGGGACAGGGCCCTCTATGGCTACACCTTC. Protein: CASSSPGDRALYGYTF.

The chain is built from TRBV6-1 and TRBJ2-7; 8 positions match TRBD1. Germline CDR1 and CDR2: MNHNS and SASEGT. The CDR3 runs 14 residues. After removal of 6 bases from V and 0 bases from J, the junction contained 4 bases not matched to a gene. For the CDR3, the DNA is TGTGCCAGCAGCGTGGGACAGGTCTCCTACGAGCAGTACTTC. Its protein product is CASSVGQVSYEQYF.

Written as DNA, the CDR3 is TGTGCCAGCAGCTTAGGGTCCGGGACTAGCGGTTGGAACACCGGGGAGCTGTTTTTT. Encoded protein: CASSLGSGTSGWNTGELFF. The chain uses TRBV7-2 and TRBJ2-2; 11 nucleotides line up with TRBD2. CDR3 length: 19 residues. With V trimmed by 1 base and J by 1 base, 8 bases remained unmatched. Germline V lookup: CDR1 SGHTA, CDR2 FQGNSA.

CDR3 loop: CASSLARPGAAFF. The CDR3 coding sequence is TGTGCCAGCAGCTTAGCGCGCCCTGGGGCCGCTTTCTTT. The V call is TRBV7-6, the J call TRBJ1-1, with a weak D call TRBD1 (5 bases). Germline loops: CDR1 SGHVS, CDR2 FNYEAQ. The V end was cut by 0 bases, the J end by 11 bases, with 13 bases between. The CDR3 runs to 13 residues.

V is TRBV28 and J is TRBJ1-1; 11 bases are shared with TRBD1. Germline trimming cut 6 bases from V and 4 bases from J; bases unmatched to any gene: 7. Germline CDR1 reads MDHEN; CDR2 reads SYDVKM. This CDR3 comprises 15 residues. The CDR3 protein is CASRGDRGEGTEAFF. The CDR3 DNA reads as TGTGCCAGCAGAGGGGACAGGGGGGAGGGCACTGAAGCTTTCTTT.

V gene TRBV15 combines with J gene TRBJ2-1; the D is unclear. This CDR3 is 15 amino acids long. Germline V lookup: CDR1 LNHNV, CDR2 YYDKDF (reference sequence). Trimming cost V 1 base and J 9 bases, with 16 bases left between them. CDR3 sequence (DNA): TGTGCCACCAGCAGAGCCAAACCGGGTGCGAGTGAGCAGTTCTTC. This encodes CATSRAKPGASEQFF.

The chain joins TRBV7-9 to TRBJ1-2; unclear D gene. Trimming took off 5 bases at V and 4 bases at J, with 11 bases between the two ends. The germline V gene has CDR1 SEHNR and CDR2 FQNEAQ (reference sequence). There are 13 residues in the CDR3. The CDR3 spells CASSRLRGYGYTF. As DNA, the CDR3 is TGTGCCAGCAGCCGTTTACGGGGCTATGGCTACACCTTC. Full variable domain (rest looked up from reference TRBV7-9 and TRBJ1-2): DTGVSQNPRHKITKRGQNVTFRCDPISEHNRLYWYRQTLGQGPEFLTYFQNEAQLEKSRLLSDRFSAERPKGSFSTLEIQRTEQGDSAMYLCASSRLRGYGYTFGSGTRLTVV.

The genes are TRBV7-3 and TRBJ2-2; the D is unclear. Germline CDR1 is SGHTA and CDR2 is FQGTGA. V lost 3 bases and J 4 bases, leaving 9 bases between the germline ends. The CDR3 runs 14 residues. CDR3 in amino acids: CASSFGSGTGELFF. For the CDR3, the DNA is TGTGCCAGCAGCTTCGGGTCGGGCACCGGGGAGCTGTTTTTT.

This sequence joins TRBV5-1 and TRBJ1-3; 7 bases fit TRBD1. The trim removed 4 bases at V and 4 bases at J, leaving 8 bases unmatched. CDR3 length equals 15 residues. Germline CDR1 SGHRS, CDR2 YFSETQ. This chain's CDR3 is CASSASGTAGNTIYF. The CDR3 DNA reads as TGCGCCAGCAGCGCCTCCGGGACAGCAGGAAACACCATATATTTT.

This chain connects TRBV6-6 to TRBJ1-3; the D is unclear. Germline CDR1 is MNHNY and CDR2 is SVGAGI (reference sequence). V was shortened by 8 bases and J by 4 bases, with 12 bases between the two germline ends. The CDR3 is made up of 13 amino acids. The DNA of the CDR3 is TGTGCCAGCGCAGGCTCAGAGGGAAACACCATATATTTT. Its protein product is CASAGSEGNTIYF.

This clone was counted between two and nine times. The chain uses TRBV29-1 and TRBJ2-2; D is uncertain. Trimming stripped 3 bases from V and 0 bases from J, with 8 bases between. Germline assignment: CDR1 SQVTM and CDR2 ANQGSEA. The CDR3 sequence is 14 residues long. This CDR3 reads CSVDGPTNTGELFF. The CDR3 DNA reads as TGCAGCGTTGACGGACCTACGAACACCGGGGAGCTGTTTTTT.

This chain joins TRBV29-1 and TRBJ2-3; a possible D gene is TRBD2 (6 bases). The CDR3 is 16 amino acids. Trimming took 2 bases from V and 9 from J, leaving 24 bases between them. The germline CDR1 and CDR2 sequences are SQVTM and ANQGSEA. The CDR3 nucleotides read TGCAGCGTTGAAATCTTAGGGACTCACCCGCCGGCGACGCAGTATTTT. This translates into CSVEILGTHPPATQYF.

The chain joins TRBV12-5 to TRBJ2-5; D might be TRBD2 (5 bases). CDR1 and CDR2 from the germline V gene are LGHNT and FRNRAP. Trimming cost V 2 bases and J 3 bases, with 10 bases left between them. The CDR3 sequence is 14 residues long. The CDR3 protein is CASGLKRNKETQYF. The CDR3 DNA reads TGTGCTAGTGGTTTGAAGCGGAACAAAGAGACCCAGTACTTC.

The V gene is TRBV5-8, the J gene TRBJ2-1, with D tentatively TRBD1 or TRBD2 (6 bases each). CDR3 length: 15 residues. Germline V gene sequence: CDR1 SGHTS, CDR2 YDEGEE. The V end lost 4 bases, the J end lost 4 bases, and 15 bases lay between the germline ends. CDR3 protein: CASSPTGASYNEQFF. In DNA form, the CDR3 reads TGTGCCAGCAGCCCAACGGGGGCTTCTTACAATGAGCAGTTCTTC.

The V call is TRBV28, the J call TRBJ2-7, with 13 bases aligning to TRBD2. The CDR3 has 14 residues. Looked up from germline, CDR1 is MDHEN and CDR2 is SYDVKM. V lost 4 bases and J lost 11; bases outside the gene matches: 8. The CDR3 region is CASSSSGLAGVKYF. Here the CDR3 DNA reads TGTGCCAGCAGTTCCTCCGGACTAGCGGGAGTTAAGTACTTC.

The chain uses TRBV4-2 and TRBJ2-7; 7 bases are shared with TRBD2. V lost 1 base and J lost 2; bases outside the gene matches: 11. Germline V gives CDR1 LGHNA, CDR2 YNFKEQ. The CDR3 has 17 amino acids. As DNA, the CDR3 is TGTGCCAGCAGCCAAGTAGGCCCGGGAGGAACCGCCTACGAGCAGTACTTC. Translation: CASSQVGPGGTAYEQYF.

The genes are TRBV18 and TRBJ1-5; the D is unclear. V was cut by 2 bases and J by 4 bases, with 6 bases left in between. This CDR3 contains 13 residues. Germline V gene lookup returns CDR1 KGHSH and CDR2 LQKENI. The CDR3 nucleotides are TGTGCCAGCTCACCAGGGGAAAATCAGCCCCAGCATTTT. This gives the protein CASSPGENQPQHF.

CDR3 sequence reads: CASSGQGRGTDTQYF. CDR3 in DNA: TGTGCCAGCAGTGGACAGGGACGGGGCACAGATACGCAGTATTTT. The chain couples TRBV6-5 to TRBJ2-3; 8 bases fit TRBD1. The CDR3 sequence is 15 residues long. Germline V lookup: CDR1 MNHEY, CDR2 SVGAGI. The V and J ends lost 5 bases and 1 base, in that order; junction bases with no gene match: 5.

The chain is built from TRBV6-1 and TRBJ1-6; perhaps TRBD1 as D (5 bases). Germline values: CDR1 MNHNS, CDR2 SASEGT. This CDR3 comprises 14 residues. V gave up 6 bases and J gave up 5 bases, with 11 bases separating them. The CDR3, as DNA: TGTGCCAGCAGGGGGGTAGGGAATAATTCACCCCTCCACTTT. Residues: CASRGVGNNSPLHF.

The CDR3 is CASSQDGHYEQYF. The CDR3 DNA reads TGCGCCAGCAGCCAAGACGGCCATTACGAGCAGTACTTC. The chain combines TRBV4-1 with TRBJ2-7; D call uncertain. The CDR3 runs 13 residues. Germline lookup yields CDR1 MGHRA and CDR2 YSYEKL. The germline V and J ends were trimmed by 0 bases and 4 bases, with 7 bases remaining between them.

This clone was observed a single time. The genes are TRBV7-9 and TRBJ2-2; TRBD1 matches at 7 bases. The CDR3 has 16 residues. The J segment lost 0 bases and the V segment lost 5 bases, leaving 6 bases of the junction unmatched. Germline V gives CDR1 SEHNR, CDR2 FQNEAQ (reference sequence). The CDR3 DNA reads as TGTGCCAGCAGCAAAACTCAGGGGGCGAACACCGGGGAGCTGTTTTTT. Its protein is CASSKTQGANTGELFF.

The chain carries TRBV5-4 and TRBJ2-7; 12 bases are a match to TRBD2. Germline V lookup: CDR1 SGHNT, CDR2 YYREEE (reference sequence). Trimming cost V 4 bases and J 4 bases; bases outside gene matches: 15. This CDR3 contains 18 residues. In DNA form, the CDR3 reads TGTGCCAGCAGCCCCGGCGGCCTAGCGGGAGGGCCAGGGTACGAGCAGTACTTC. This codes for CASSPGGLAGGPGYEQYF.

V is TRBV9 and J is TRBJ2-1, with TRBD2 matching over 9 bases. The CDR3 runs 15 residues. Unmatched junction bases numbered 6, after V lost 1 base and J lost 7 bases. The germline CDR1 and CDR2 sequences are SGDLS and YYNGEE. Here the CDR3 reads CASSVIAGVENEQFF. CDR3 sequence (DNA): TGTGCCAGCAGCGTAATAGCGGGGGTAGAAAATGAGCAGTTCTTC.